The present TCR beta chain was sequenced within a study of cytotoxic CD8 clonotypes in ibrutinib-treated CLL. T cells were sequenced at a targeted depth of 1 in 200,000 to 1 in 1 million. Sequenced by immunoSEQ multiplex PCR; TCRdb stores in-frame clones only, minus some. The sample lists approximately 160,000 clones; about 88% were seen once. Around 2 micrograms of genomic DNA came from cryopreserved PBMCs for TCR beta libraries. Broader study findings: Baseline clonality, above age-matched healthy donor levels, tracked circulating CD8+ T-cell counts. Under therapy, public clonotypes either contracted or stayed stable, and they were uncommon.

In regard to this clone: Its antigen is still unknown.

V lost 0 bases and J 5 bases, leaving 16 bases between the germline ends. The CDR3 covers 16 residues. Germline assignment: CDR1 MNHEY and CDR2 SMNVEV (reference sequence). Source: PBMCs, taken at disease progression, from a patient treated with ibrutinib. The receptor was derived from a human donor with chronic lymphocytic leukemia. The J gene is TRBJ2-5, the V gene TRBV27, with D possibly matching TRBD1 (6 bases). DNA of the CDR3: TGTGCCAGCAGTTTATCACAGGGCGGTCTGTCGGAGACCCAGTACTTC. Protein sequence: CASSLSQGGLSETQYF.